This T cell receptor (beta chain) is from a study of blood T cell repertoires in COVID-19. For the study at large: The origin of the acute and convalescent COVID-19 samples was the United States, Italy and Spain. Sources were T cells, B-cell-depleted T cells, or PBMCs; the material itself was cDNA or gDNA.

Remarks on this clone: This same CDR3 is encoded by further DNA sequences in the sample.

Trimming shortened V by 3 bases and J by 2 bases, and 11 bases separated the two germline ends. Germline CDR1 is SGHTA and CDR2 is FQGNSA. This CDR3 has 15 residues. In the authors' workflow: Nucleated cell counts were estimated from reference gene primer amplification. Repertoires were generated with immunoSEQ multiplex PCR, while TCRdb's copy carries only in-frame clones and drops some. From that table come the V and J calls and clone size; the DNA was used to work out D and trimming. The sample records about 140,000 clones, approximately 84% being singletons. The sample consisted of peripheral blood. The TCR sequence derives from a woman older than 75 in a cohort sampled during active or convalescent COVID-19. The chain carries TRBV7-2 and TRBJ2-1; perhaps TRBD2 as D (7 bases). This CDR3 is CASSLGGGAYNEQFF. CDR3 nucleotide sequence: TGTGCCAGCAGCTTGGGAGGGGGGGCCTACAATGAGCAGTTCTTC. The full variable domain, with the rest looked up from reference TRBV7-2 and TRBJ2-1, is GAGVSQSPSNKVTEKGKDVELRCDPISGHTALYWYRQSLGQGLEFLIYFQGNSAPDKSGLPSDRFSAERTGGSVSTLTIQRTQQEDSAVYLCASSLGGGAYNEQFFGPGTRLTVL.